Below, 24 T cell receptor beta chains from the same sample are listed, as sequenced in a study of PD-1 blockade in classical Hodgkin lymphoma. Assay used: immunoSEQ multiplex PCR; TCRdb lists only in-frame clones, some missing. The repertoire consists of 13,000 to 15,000 clones, with 82% occurring once and the leading ten covering 4.1%. Every single patient, without exception, relapsed after autologous stem cell transplantation, and brentuximab vedotin exposure varied. Source: peripheral blood mononuclear cells (PBMCs), taken at baseline. These receptor sequences come from a human donor with classical Hodgkin lymphoma.

The rearrangement uses TRBV2 and TRBJ1-2; 8 nucleotides agree with TRBD1. Per germline, CDR1 SNHLY and CDR2 FYNNEI. The CDR3 totals 16 residues. The J segment lost 4 bases and the V segment lost 7 bases, leaving 14 bases of the junction unmatched. The CDR3 region is CASTFGQGSGGYGYTF. The CDR3, as DNA: TGTGCCAGCACTTTCGGACAGGGCTCAGGAGGCTATGGCTACACCTTC.

The V call is TRBV2, the J call TRBJ2-7, with D possibly TRBD2 on 5 matching bases. Trimming took off 4 bases at V and 3 bases at J, with 19 bases between the two ends. This CDR3 is built from 16 residues. The germline V gene has CDR1 SNHLY and CDR2 FYNNEI. In DNA form, the CDR3 reads TGTGCCAGCAGTGTAGAGGGAGTAGGGAGTAGCTACGAGCAGTACTTC. This sequence encodes CASSVEGVGSSYEQYF.

The rearrangement uses TRBV7-2 and TRBJ2-2; D perhaps matches TRBD2 (7 bases). The CDR3 runs to 15 residues. The germline V gene has CDR1 SGHTA and CDR2 FQGNSA. V lost 3 bases to trimming and J lost 7 bases, with 15 bases between them. The chain's CDR3 is CASSLKGGGSGELFF. CDR3 sequence (DNA): TGTGCCAGCAGCTTGAAGGGAGGGGGTAGCGGGGAGCTGTTTTTT.

The chain carries TRBV28 and TRBJ2-2; 7 bases fit TRBD1. J was trimmed by 3 bases and V by 4 bases; bases with no gene match: 2. This CDR3 is built from 14 residues. Per germline, CDR1 MDHEN and CDR2 SYDVKM. The CDR3, as DNA: TGTGCCAGCAGTTCACAGGGGTACACCGGGGAGCTGTTTTTT. Protein: CASSSQGYTGELFF.

The rearrangement joins TRBV7-2 to TRBJ1-1; no firm D call. Between the trimmed V and J ends, which lost 4 bases and 1 base, there was a span of 10 bases. The CDR3 extends over 14 amino acids. Germline-derived CDR1 and CDR2 are SGHTA and FQGNSA. This chain's CDR3 is CASSYPGWNTEAFF. CDR3 coding DNA: TGTGCCAGCAGCTACCCGGGCTGGAACACTGAAGCTTTCTTT.

The chain couples TRBV15 to TRBJ2-2; D call uncertain. CDR1 is LNHNV, CDR2 YYDKDF, per germline (reference sequence). Trimming left V 0 bases short and J 1 base short, with 9 bases between. CDR3 length equals 16 residues. The DNA for the CDR3 is TGTGCCACCAGCAGAGATCACTTGAGGAACACCGGGGAGCTGTTTTTT. This encodes CATSRDHLRNTGELFF. The variable domain in full, completed from reference TRBV15 and TRBJ2-2, reads DAMVIQNPRYQVTQFGKPVTLSCSQTLNHNVMYWYQQKSSQAPKLLFHYYDKDFNNEADTPDNFQSRRPNTSFCFLDIRSPGLGDTAMYLCATSRDHLRNTGELFFGEGSRLTVL.

This rearrangement joins TRBV6-1 to TRBJ1-2, with D hard to call. V was cut by 1 base and J by 4 bases, with 10 bases left in between. The germline CDR1 and CDR2 sequences are MNHNS and SASEGT. The CDR3 spans 14 residues. CDR3 in amino acids: CASSEGFEVYGYTF. CDR3 DNA: TGTGCCAGCAGTGAAGGTTTTGAGGTCTATGGCTACACCTTC.

This clone was observed a few times. This sequence joins TRBV11-2 and TRBJ2-2, with a weak D call TRBD1 (6 bases). The germline V gene has CDR1 SGHAT and CDR2 FQNNGV. CDR3 size: 13 residues. V dropped 8 bases and J dropped 2 bases, with 9 bases sitting between them. The CDR3 DNA follows: TGTGCCAGCGGGACACCAAACACCGGGGAGCTGTTTTTT. This codes for CASGTPNTGELFF.

This chain links TRBV5-6 with TRBJ2-3, with D tentatively TRBD1 (5 bases). Looked up from germline, CDR1 is SGHDT and CDR2 is YYEEEE. CDR3 length: 14 residues. With 0 bases removed from V and 6 bases from J, the gap between germline ends came to 11 bases. This CDR3 is CASSLEGPGDTQYF. In DNA, the CDR3 is TGTGCCAGCAGCTTGGAGGGGCCCGGGGATACGCAGTATTTT.

This sequence joins TRBV5-4 and TRBJ2-5, with D uncertain. The DNA end favors TRBJ2-7, so the J call may be wrong. This CDR3 contains 13 residues. Germline V gene data show CDR1 as SGHNT and CDR2 as YYREEE (reference sequence). CDR3 residues: CASSLEDDYEQYF. The CDR3 DNA is TGTGCCAGCAGCTTGGAGGATGACTACGAGCAGTACTTC.

This clone was seen more than once but under ten times. The V gene is TRBV19, the J gene TRBJ2-2, with 7 nucleotides matching TRBD1. The CDR3 sequence is 17 residues long. The trim removed 6 bases at V and 7 bases at J, leaving 17 bases unmatched. Germline CDR1 reads LNHDA; CDR2 reads SQIVND (reference sequence). The CDR3 DNA is TGTGCCAGTAGCACCTATCCCCAGACGAGGGGGCTCGGGGAGCTGTTTTTT. Its protein is CASSTYPQTRGLGELFF.

The chain recombines TRBV7-8 with TRBJ2-1; TRBD1 or TRBD2 may be the D gene (5 bases each). The CDR3 contains 17 residues. The V end lost 2 bases, the J end lost 0 bases, and 14 bases lay between the germline ends. CDR1 and CDR2 from the germline V gene are SGHVS and FQNEAQ. Here the CDR3 reads CASSLRDVMSSYNEQFF. The CDR3 DNA sequence: TGTGCCAGCAGCTTACGGGACGTGATGAGCTCCTACAATGAGCAGTTCTTC. The whole variable domain, filled in from reference TRBV7-8 and TRBJ2-1, reads GAGVSQSPRYKVAKRGQDVALRCDPISGHVSLFWYQQALGQGPEFLTYFQNEAQLDKSGLPSDRFFAERPEGSVSTLKIQRTQQEDSAVYLCASSLRDVMSSYNEQFFGPGTRLTVL.

The chain links TRBV28 to TRBJ2-7, with 10 bases lining up with TRBD1. CDR1 and CDR2 (germline): MDHEN, SYDVKM. V dropped 10 bases and J dropped 5; count of bases not matched to a gene: 5. This CDR3 region has 12 residues. The CDR3 DNA is TGTGCCATCGACAGGGGGCTGGACGAGCAGTACTTC. Protein: CAIDRGLDEQYF.

This clone was counted between two and nine times. V usage is TRBV19 and J usage is TRBJ1-2; D is possibly TRBD1 (6 bases). The CDR3 consists of 14 residues. Germline CDR1 is LNHDA and CDR2 is SQIVND (reference sequence). V was cut by 5 bases and J by 2 bases, with 12 bases left in between. Written as DNA, the CDR3 is TGTGCCAGTAGTCTCTTCAGGGGCAACTATGGCTACACCTTC. Amino acid sequence: CASSLFRGNYGYTF.

This chain links TRBV18 with TRBJ1-1; the D is unclear. Trimming shortened V by 0 bases and J by 1 base, and 12 bases separated the two germline ends. The CDR3 extends over 16 amino acids. CDR1 is KGHSH and CDR2 is LQKENI in the germline V gene. The DNA of the CDR3 is TGTGCCAGCTCACCACCGTCGGCAGGAAGGAACACTGAAGCTTTCTTT. Protein product: CASSPPSAGRNTEAFF.

This clone was detected only a few times. J is TRBJ1-6 and V is TRBV28; a possible D gene is TRBD1 (6 bases). Germline-derived CDR1 and CDR2 are MDHEN and SYDVKM. Trimming took 2 bases from V and 9 from J, leaving 17 bases between them. The CDR3 has 16 residues. In DNA form, the CDR3 reads TGTGCCAGCAGTTTACCCCCGACAGGTTGGGGTTCACCCCTCCACTTT. It is translated as CASSLPPTGWGSPLHF.

The rearrangement links TRBV6-5 to TRBJ1-1; possible D gene TRBD1, 5 bases. Germline CDR1 MNHEY, CDR2 SVGAGI. Trimming left V 10 bases short and J 4 bases short, with 13 bases between. This CDR3 is built from 12 residues. The CDR3 loop reads CATWDAGTEAFF. The CDR3, as DNA: TGTGCCACCTGGGACGCGGGCACTGAAGCTTTCTTT.

The rearrangement joins TRBV19 to TRBJ2-1; TRBD1 matches at 8 bases. The CDR3 contains 15 residues. Looked up from germline, CDR1 is LNHDA and CDR2 is SQIVND (reference sequence). V shed 8 bases, J shed 2 bases, and the junction held 8 bases outside the gene matches. The CDR3 coding sequence is TGTGCCAGTTCTAAGGGGGACAGGCCCTACAATGAGCAGTTCTTC. This translates into CASSKGDRPYNEQFF.

This clone has just one count. J is TRBJ1-2 and V is TRBV10-3; possible D gene TRBD1, 5 bases. The germline gives CDR1 ENHRY, CDR2 SYGVKD. The CDR3 consists of 14 residues. The germline V and J ends were trimmed by 6 bases and 2 bases, with 13 bases remaining between them. The CDR3 DNA is TGTGCCATCAGGGGGACCGACCCCAACTATGGCTACACCTTC. It translates to CAIRGTDPNYGYTF.

CDR3 in DNA: TGCAGCGTGCCCTCCGGGGGGATCTGGTATGGCTACACCTTC. This sequence encodes CSVPSGGIWYGYTF. V is TRBV29-1 and J is TRBJ1-2; a possible D gene is TRBD1 (5 bases). Deletions cut 6 bases from V and 5 bases from J, with 19 bases between. There are 14 residues in the CDR3. Germline CDR1 and CDR2: SQVTM and ANQGSEA. The full variable domain, with the rest looked up from reference TRBV29-1 and TRBJ1-2, is SAVISQKPSRDICQRGTSLTIQCQVDSQVTMMFWYRQQPGQSLTLIATANQGSEATYESGFVIDKFPISRPNLTFSTLTVSNMSPEDSSIYLCSVPSGGIWYGYTFGSGTRLTVV.

The rearrangement uses TRBV10-3 and TRBJ2-3; a possible D gene is TRBD2 (6 bases). V lost 10 bases and J 2 bases, leaving 10 bases between the germline ends. This CDR3 contains 12 residues. CDR1 and CDR2 from the germline V gene are ENHRY and SYGVKD. CDR3 sequence reads: CASGTHTDTQYF. The CDR3 DNA follows: TGTGCCAGCGGGACTCACACAGATACGCAGTATTTT.

The gene calls are TRBV5-1 and TRBJ2-1; perhaps TRBD2 as D (6 bases). Germline lookup yields CDR1 SGHRS and CDR2 YFSETQ. Deletions cut 8 bases from V and 4 bases from J, with 19 bases between. This CDR3 has 15 amino acids. The CDR3, as DNA: TGCGCCAGTACCACTTCGGGACTGGCTTACAATGAGCAGTTCTTC. Protein product: CASTTSGLAYNEQFF.

This clone was detected a few times. The V and J genes are TRBV5-4 and TRBJ2-7; D remains ambiguous. The CDR3 runs 13 residues. Germline-derived CDR1 and CDR2 are SGHNT and YYREEE (reference sequence). Trimming cost V 0 bases and J 3 bases, with 7 bases left between them. The CDR3 protein is CASSLEDDYEQYF. Written as DNA, the CDR3 is TGTGCCAGCAGCTTGGAGGATGACTACGAGCAGTACTTC. Based on the CDR3 plus reference TRBV5-4 and TRBJ2-7, the full variable domain is ETGVTQSPTHLIKTRGQQVTLRCSSQSGHNTVSWYQQALGQGPQFIFQYYREEENGRGNFPPRFSGLQFPNYSSELNVNALELDDSALYLCASSLEDDYEQYFGPGTRLTVT.

This chain links TRBV7-9 with TRBJ2-7; tentative D call: TRBD2 (5 bases). This CDR3 contains 13 residues. In germline, CDR1 is SEHNR, CDR2 FQNEAQ (reference sequence). V lost 4 bases to trimming and J lost 7 bases, with 14 bases between them. CDR3: CASSSLGVGEQYF. CDR3 DNA: TGTGCCAGCAGCTCGCTCGGGGTGGGGGAGCAGTACTTC. The variable domain in full, completed from reference TRBV7-9 and TRBJ2-7, reads DTGVSQNPRHKITKRGQNVTFRCDPISEHNRLYWYRQTLGQGPEFLTYFQNEAQLEKSRLLSDRFSAERPKGSFSTLEIQRTEQGDSAMYLCASSSLGVGEQYFGPGTRLTVT.